Following are 31 T cell receptor beta chains from one sample sequenced in a study of T cell clonality in common variable immunodeficiency. Whole-study results and caveats: Common variable immunodeficiency TCR beta sequences reportedly had fewer deletions and N-nucleotide insertions.

This table comes from immunoSEQ multiplex PCR, and its TCRdb copy is limited to in-frame clones, with some not included. Sampling found 25,000 to 35,000 clones, none seen once. No antigen is known for these receptors. Sequenced input: peripheral blood mononuclear cells. Receptors were obtained from a human donor with common variable immunodeficiency.

This clone was seen ten or more times. The CDR3 end is not reached by the read, which stops 3 residues before it; the germline J gene fills it in. The rearrangement joins TRBV7-8 to TRBJ2-7, with 12 bases fitting TRBD2. Trimming took 5 bases from V and 1 from J; bases not matched to a gene: 3. The CDR3 spans 15 residues. Germline V gene data show CDR1 as SGHVS and CDR2 as FQNEAQ. The CDR3 region is CASSPGTSGSYEQYF. The CDR3 DNA, read in part, is TGTGCCAGCAGCCCCGGGACTAGCGGGTCCTACGAG.

This clone occurred a few times. The read is 3 residues too short to cover the CDR3 end, so that end is filled in from the germline J gene. This sequence joins TRBV5-1 and TRBJ2-5; possible D gene TRBD1, 6 bases. V lost 4 bases, J lost 2 bases, and 15 bases lay in between. The CDR3 is 15 residues long. The germline V gene has CDR1 SGHRS and CDR2 YFSETQ. CDR3 protein: CASSPLTGSQETQYF. CDR3 bases read: TGCGCCAGCAGCCCCCTCACAGGGTCTCAAGAGACC. Based on the CDR3 plus reference TRBV5-1 and TRBJ2-5, the full variable domain is KAGVTQTPRYLIKTRGQQVTLSCSPISGHRSVSWYQQTPGQGLQFLFEYFSETQRNKGNFPGRFSGRQFSNSRSEMNVSTLELGDSALYLCASSPLTGSQETQYFGPGTRLLVL.

The sample holds many counts of this clone. The DNA ends 3 residues before the CDR3 does, and the rest of the CDR3 is filled in from the germline J gene. The chain carries TRBV6-1 and TRBJ2-7, with 8 bases matching TRBD2. V lost 4 bases and J lost 6; bases outside the gene matches: 5. The CDR3 spans 13 residues. The germline CDR1 and CDR2 sequences are MNHNS and SASEGT. CDR3 bases read: TGTGCCAGCAGTGGCCCGGGGGGGCTCGAG. Encoded protein: CASSGPGGLE. The whole CDR3 protein is CASSGPGGLEQYF.

This clone appeared many times. The read gets to within 3 residues of the CDR3 end, and the germline J gene fills in the rest. V gene TRBV19 combines with J gene TRBJ2-7, with unresolved D. This CDR3 is 15 amino acids long. V gave up 10 bases and J gave up 0 bases, with 19 bases separating them. Germline CDR1 LNHDA, CDR2 SQIVND (reference sequence). CDR3 DNA (partial): TGTGCCACAAAAGAGACAAGCCAGAGCTCCTACGAG. It codes for CATKETSQSSYE. The full CDR3 sequence reads CATKETSQSSYEQYF.

Many counts were recorded for this clone. The read is 3 residues too short to cover the CDR3 end, so that end is filled in from the germline J gene. This chain connects TRBV6-2 or TRBV6-3 to TRBJ2-4; the D is unclear. Germline V gene sequence: CDR1 MNHEY, CDR2 SVGEGT. The CDR3 has 17 residues. Between the trimmed V and J ends, which lost 2 bases and 1 base, there was a span of 15 bases. The covered CDR3 bases are TGTGCCAGCAGTTACGCCCGCAGGCAGATCGCCAAAAACATT. Encoded protein: CASSYARRQIAKNI. The whole CDR3 protein reads CASSYARRQIAKNIQYF.

This clone was counted at least ten times. The CDR3 end is not reached by the read, which stops 3 residues before it; the germline J gene fills it in. The chain is built from TRBV19 and TRBJ2-3; D call uncertain. CDR1 and CDR2 from the germline V gene are LNHDA and SQIVND (reference sequence). Trimming took off 3 bases at V and 2 bases at J, with 12 bases between the two ends. This CDR3 contains 15 residues. The CDR3 region is CASSIGIGFTDTQYF. Partial CDR3 DNA: TGTGCCAGTAGTATCGGAATAGGGTTCACAGATACG. Full variable domain (rest looked up from reference TRBV19 and TRBJ2-3): DGGITQSPKYLFRKEGQNVTLSCEQNLNHDAMYWYRQDPGQGLRLIYYSQIVNDFQKGDIAEGYSVSREKKESFPLTVTSAQKNPTAFYLCASSIGIGFTDTQYFGPGTRLTVL.

This clone has just a few counts. The CDR3 end is not reached by the read, which stops 3 residues before it; the germline J gene fills it in. The gene calls are TRBV19 and TRBJ2-1; 11 bases line up with TRBD2. Germline loops: CDR1 LNHDA, CDR2 SQIVND (reference sequence). With 9 bases clipped from V and 0 bases from J, the junction kept 4 bases outside the gene matches. There are 15 residues in the CDR3. CDR3 DNA, as far as it was read: TGTGCCAGCACTAGCGGGAGTAGCTCCTACAATGAG. It translates to CASTSGSSSYNE. The full CDR3 is CASTSGSSSYNEQFF.

This clone was recorded many times. Sequencing ends 3 residues short of the CDR3 end; the germline J gene provides the rest. The chain is built from TRBV30 and TRBJ2-2, with TRBD2 identical over 14 bases. The germline V gene encodes CDR1 GTSNPN and CDR2 SVGIG (reference sequence). V was clipped by 0 bases and J by 5 bases; unmatched bases: 2. This CDR3 has 16 residues. CDR3 bases read: TGTGCCTGGAGTGTACGACTAGCGGGAGGGACCGGGGAG. This encodes CAWSVRLAGGTGE. In full, the CDR3 reads CAWSVRLAGGTGELFF.

Many counts were recorded for this clone. The CDR3 goes on 3 residues after the read ends, and that part is filled in from the germline J gene. The chain joins TRBV15 to TRBJ2-7, with 8 nucleotides matching TRBD1. V dropped 9 bases and J dropped 4; count of bases not matched to a gene: 14. CDR3 length equals 15 residues. Germline V gene sequence: CDR1 LNHNV, CDR2 YYDKDF (reference sequence). CDR3 loop: CATQIGQGAQYEQYF. The DNA read from the CDR3 is TGTGCCACACAAATTGGGCAGGGGGCTCAGTACGAG.

Remarks on this clone: Read data end 3 residues before the CDR3 end; the end is taken from the germline J gene. The chain combines TRBV7-6 with TRBJ2-3; 8 nucleotides line up with TRBD2. CDR3 length: 16 residues. V lost 2 bases, J lost 5 bases, and 9 bases stayed unmatched. From germline, CDR1 is SGHVS and CDR2 FNYEAQ. The CDR3 here is CASSLNPAGVGDTQYF. The covered CDR3 bases are TGTGCCAGCAGCTTAAACCCAGCGGGAGTTGGAGATACG.

Ten or more counts support this clone. The read is 3 residues too short to cover the CDR3 end, so that end is filled in from the germline J gene. The chain couples TRBV28 to TRBJ2-5; perhaps TRBD1 as D (6 bases). V was pared by 2 bases and J by 5 bases, with 18 bases between. The CDR3 contains 16 residues. Per germline, CDR1 MDHEN and CDR2 SYDVKM. The part of the CDR3 DNA that was read is TGTGCCAGCAGTTTAGGACAGCGGATGGGCGAGGAGACC. Protein product: CASSLGQRMGEET. The whole CDR3 sequence reads CASSLGQRMGEETQYF.

About this clone itself: The read comes to an end 3 residues before the CDR3 does, leaving the germline J gene to fill in the end. The rearrangement links TRBV6-1 to TRBJ1-2; 11 bases fit TRBD1. The germline gives CDR1 MNHNS, CDR2 SASEGT. Germline trimming cut 4 bases from V and 6 bases from J; bases unmatched to any gene: 10. The CDR3 is 16 amino acids. CDR3 protein: CASSVDTDRGLHGYTF. The sequenced CDR3 bases are TGTGCCAGCAGTGTCGACACGGACAGGGGGCTCCATGGC.

Only a few counts were recorded for this clone. The observed sequence ends 3 residues before the CDR3 terminus, with the missing tail filled in from the germline J gene. The chain uses TRBV2 and TRBJ2-5, with D tentatively TRBD1 (6 bases). V was cut by 4 bases and J by 4 bases, with 19 bases left in between. This CDR3 contains 16 residues. CDR1 and CDR2 (germline): SNHLY, FYNNEI. The DNA read from the CDR3 is TGTGCCAGCAGTGGTGAGGGACAAGGGCCTCGAGAGACC. Its translation is CASSGEGQGPRET. The full CDR3 is CASSGEGQGPRETQYF.

This clone was counted between two and nine times. The observed sequence ends 3 residues before the CDR3 terminus, with the missing tail filled in from the germline J gene. The V and J genes are TRBV18 and TRBJ1-1; possibly TRBD1 for D (6 bases). Germline V gives CDR1 KGHSH, CDR2 LQKENI. The CDR3 is 14 residues long. The germline V and J ends were trimmed by 5 bases and 5 bases, with 15 bases remaining between them. The CDR3: CASSGGGVGTEAFF. The CDR3 DNA, read in part, is TGTGCCAGCTCAGGCGGGGGCGTCGGTACTGAA. Full variable domain (remainder filled in from reference TRBV18 and TRBJ1-1): NAGVMQNPRHLVRRRGQEARLRCSPMKGHSHVYWYRQLPEEGLKFMVYLQKENIIDESGMPKERFSAEFPKEGPSILRIQQVVRGDSAAYFCASSGGGVGTEAFFGQGTRLTVV.

This clone was seen at least ten times. The read terminates 3 residues ahead of where the CDR3 ends, so the germline J gene completes it. The J gene is TRBJ1-5, the V gene TRBV19; 7 bases agree with TRBD1. Trimming cost V 7 bases and J 5 bases; bases outside gene matches: 8. In germline, CDR1 is LNHDA, CDR2 SQIVND (reference sequence). The CDR3 consists of 14 residues. The CDR3 spells CASTRQGTDQPQHF. The sequenced CDR3 bases are TGTGCCAGTACCAGACAGGGTACGGATCAGCCC.

The sample holds many counts of this clone. Coverage ceases 3 residues before the CDR3 finishes, and the germline J gene fills in the end. V gene TRBV18 combines with J gene TRBJ2-5; no clear D. The V end was cut by 2 bases, the J end by 5 bases, with 6 bases between. The germline V gene has CDR1 KGHSH and CDR2 LQKENI. CDR3 length equals 12 residues. CDR3 residues: CASSPSRETQYF. CDR3 DNA, as far as it was read: TGTGCCAGCTCACCAAGCCGTGAGACC.

As concerns this clone: The CDR3 end is not reached by the read, which stops 3 residues before it; the germline J gene fills it in. V is TRBV20-1 and J is TRBJ1-5; 8 bases fit TRBD1. V shed 6 bases, J shed 2 bases, and the junction held 6 bases outside the gene matches. Germline V CDR1 and CDR2: DFQATT, SNEGSKA (reference sequence). CDR3 size: 14 residues. CDR3 protein: CSARDRGGNQPQHF. The sequenced CDR3 bases are TGCAGTGCACGAGACAGGGGAGGCAATCAGCCC.

This clone was seen many times. Read sequence stops 3 residues before the CDR3 end, and the germline J gene provides the missing end. The chain joins TRBV10-3 to TRBJ1-1; D is undetermined. The V end lost 4 bases, the J end lost 0 bases, and 9 bases lay between the germline ends. Germline V gives CDR1 ENHRY, CDR2 SYGVKD. This CDR3 spans 14 amino acids. This chain's CDR3 is CAISGEAMNTEAFF. CDR3 DNA, as far as it was read: TGTGCCATCAGTGGAGAGGCAATGAACACTGAA.

This clone was observed many times. With the read ending 3 residues before the CDR3 end, the germline J gene is used to fill in that end. This chain uses TRBV30 with TRBJ1-6, with TRBD1 matching 7 bases. Germline values: CDR1 GTSNPN, CDR2 SVGIG (reference sequence). The CDR3 sequence is 15 residues long. The sequenced CDR3 bases are TGTGCCTGGAGTGAAGCAGGGGGTTCCCTTGCAGCC. It specifies CAWSEAGGSLAA. The CDR3 in its entirety is CAWSEAGGSLAALHF.

This clone has ten or more counts. The read halts 3 residues ahead of the CDR3 end, with the missing end drawn from the germline J gene. The rearrangement joins TRBV7-3 to TRBJ2-2; D gene unclear. The germline V gene encodes CDR1 SGHTA and CDR2 FQGTGA. This CDR3 is built from 16 residues. The V and J ends lost 5 bases and 6 bases respectively, with 19 bases between them. The CDR3 spells CASSPLAPPTPGELFF. The part of the CDR3 DNA that was read is TGTGCCAGCAGCCCCTTAGCCCCACCGACCCCCGGGGAG.

In the case of this clone: The read ends 3 residues shy of where the CDR3 ends; the end is completed using the germline J gene. The chain recombines TRBV13 with TRBJ2-1; the match to TRBD1 covers 8 bases. Germline CDR1 and CDR2: PRHDT and FYEKMQ (reference sequence). This CDR3 has 14 amino acids. V was clipped by 3 bases and J by 9 bases; unmatched bases: 7. The sequenced part of the CDR3 DNA is TGTGCCAGCAGCTTCGGCAGGGGGCTCGGTGAG. Translating gives CASSFGRGLGE. Given in full, the CDR3 is CASSFGRGLGEQFF.

As to this clone: The sequence runs out 3 residues before the end of the CDR3; the remainder is reconstructed from the germline J gene. V gene TRBV7-2 combines with J gene TRBJ1-6, with a weak D call TRBD1 (6 bases). Per germline, CDR1 SGHTA and CDR2 FQGNSA. Trimming shortened V by 7 bases and J by 9 bases, and 13 bases separated the two germline ends. This CDR3 has 13 residues. The CDR3 bases that were read are TGTGCCAGCACCCCAGGGGTAGGTTCACCC. Translating gives CASTPGVGSP. Given in full, the CDR3 is CASTPGVGSPLHF.

This clone was counted at least ten times. Coverage ceases 3 residues before the CDR3 finishes, and the germline J gene fills in the end. The chain recombines TRBV6-2 or TRBV6-3 with TRBJ2-3; 9 bases line up with TRBD2. The CDR3 has 17 amino acids. CDR1 is MNHEY and CDR2 is SVGEGT in the germline V gene. V lost 6 bases, J lost 1 base, and 11 bases stayed unmatched. The sequenced part of the CDR3 DNA is TGTGCCAGCAGCGATCGTTTGTGGACTAGCGGCACAGATACG. This encodes CASSDRLWTSGTDT. In full, the CDR3 reads CASSDRLWTSGTDTQYF.

Concerning this clone: The DNA ends 3 residues before the CDR3 does, and the rest of the CDR3 is filled in from the germline J gene. V and J are TRBV7-2 and TRBJ2-1; a possible D gene is TRBD2 (5 bases). The length of the CDR3 is 15 residues. The germline V gene encodes CDR1 SGHTA and CDR2 FQGNSA. V gave up 1 base and J gave up 2 bases, with 9 bases separating them. The part of the CDR3 DNA that was read is TGTGCCAGCAGCTTAGGAGCAGCGGCCTACAATGAG. Translating gives CASSLGAAAYNE. The entire CDR3 protein is CASSLGAAAYNEQFF.

In its sample, this clone was seen many times. The CDR3 loop is CASSLGPLQSEQYF. CDR3 DNA (partial): TGTGCCAGCAGCTTAGGTCCATTGCAGTCCGAG. The rearrangement uses TRBV7-6 and TRBJ2-7, with D unresolved. The CDR3 extends 3 residues past the end of the read, so its final part is completed from the germline J gene. Trimming pared 1 base from V and 6 bases from J, leaving 13 bases between. The CDR3 has 14 residues. Per germline, CDR1 SGHVS and CDR2 FNYEAQ.

Turning to this clone: The read ends 3 residues shy of where the CDR3 ends; the end is completed using the germline J gene. The chain carries TRBV7-3 and TRBJ2-5; 7 bases line up with TRBD2. V lost 6 bases and J lost 7; bases outside the gene matches: 23. The CDR3 has 18 amino acids. From germline, CDR1 is SGHTA and CDR2 FQGTGA. This CDR3 is CASSYEMEALADAMTQYF. The sequenced part of the CDR3 DNA is TGTGCCAGCAGTTACGAAATGGAGGCGCTAGCGGACGCTATGACC.

With respect to this clone: The CDR3 is cut off 3 residues early in the read; its end comes from the germline J gene. The rearrangement joins TRBV19 to TRBJ1-6, with 9 bases lining up with TRBD1. The CDR3 is made up of 15 amino acids. Germline loops: CDR1 LNHDA, CDR2 SQIVND (reference sequence). The CDR3 region is CASRYGGTGIDPLHF. The CDR3 DNA, read in part, is TGTGCCAGTAGGTACGGAGGGACAGGGATTGACCCC.

In its sample, this clone was seen a few times. With the read ending 3 residues before the CDR3 end, the germline J gene is used to fill in that end. The chain carries TRBV20-1 and TRBJ2-5; D call uncertain. The V gene's germline CDR1 is DFQATT and CDR2 SNEGSKA (reference sequence). The CDR3 covers 10 residues. Trimming shortened V by 5 bases and J by 2 bases, and 3 bases separated the two germline ends. This chain's CDR3 is CSALQETQYF. The sequenced CDR3 bases are TGCAGTGCTCTACAAGAGACC.

This clone showed up many times. From the germline J gene comes the end of the CDR3, since the read stops 3 residues before it. The chain is built from TRBV7-9 and TRBJ1-1; TRBD1 aligns across 7 bases. The CDR3 is made up of 15 amino acids. The junction had 10 bases not matched to a gene; V was cut back by 5 bases and J by 4 bases. Germline V CDR1 and CDR2: SEHNR, FQNEAQ (reference sequence). The CDR3 protein is CASSPAGTDSTEAFF. The sequenced part of the CDR3 DNA is TGTGCCAGCAGCCCGGCCGGGACAGATAGCACTGAA.

This clone showed up many times. The CDR3 end is not reached by the read, which stops 3 residues before it; the germline J gene fills it in. This chain links TRBV19 with TRBJ2-1, with 12 bases that match TRBD2. V lost 5 bases, J lost 2 bases, and 19 bases stayed unmatched. The CDR3 has 21 amino acids. The germline V gene has CDR1 LNHDA and CDR2 SQIVND (reference sequence). The CDR3 sequence: CASSGRGSTSGSERPYNEQFF. The CDR3 bases that were read are TGTGCCAGTAGTGGGAGGGGATCGACTAGCGGGAGTGAACGACCCTACAATGAG.

There are many counts of this clone. The CDR3 end is not reached by the read, which stops 3 residues before it; the germline J gene fills it in. The gene calls are TRBV19 and TRBJ2-5; TRBD1 agrees at 8 bases. Germline assignment: CDR1 LNHDA and CDR2 SQIVND (reference sequence). The trim removed 4 bases at V and 5 bases at J, leaving 15 bases unmatched. This CDR3 comprises 17 residues. The CDR3 protein is CASSNPLRQGTTETQYF. The CDR3 DNA, read in part, is TGTGCCAGTAGTAACCCTCTCAGACAGGGGACGACGGAGACC.